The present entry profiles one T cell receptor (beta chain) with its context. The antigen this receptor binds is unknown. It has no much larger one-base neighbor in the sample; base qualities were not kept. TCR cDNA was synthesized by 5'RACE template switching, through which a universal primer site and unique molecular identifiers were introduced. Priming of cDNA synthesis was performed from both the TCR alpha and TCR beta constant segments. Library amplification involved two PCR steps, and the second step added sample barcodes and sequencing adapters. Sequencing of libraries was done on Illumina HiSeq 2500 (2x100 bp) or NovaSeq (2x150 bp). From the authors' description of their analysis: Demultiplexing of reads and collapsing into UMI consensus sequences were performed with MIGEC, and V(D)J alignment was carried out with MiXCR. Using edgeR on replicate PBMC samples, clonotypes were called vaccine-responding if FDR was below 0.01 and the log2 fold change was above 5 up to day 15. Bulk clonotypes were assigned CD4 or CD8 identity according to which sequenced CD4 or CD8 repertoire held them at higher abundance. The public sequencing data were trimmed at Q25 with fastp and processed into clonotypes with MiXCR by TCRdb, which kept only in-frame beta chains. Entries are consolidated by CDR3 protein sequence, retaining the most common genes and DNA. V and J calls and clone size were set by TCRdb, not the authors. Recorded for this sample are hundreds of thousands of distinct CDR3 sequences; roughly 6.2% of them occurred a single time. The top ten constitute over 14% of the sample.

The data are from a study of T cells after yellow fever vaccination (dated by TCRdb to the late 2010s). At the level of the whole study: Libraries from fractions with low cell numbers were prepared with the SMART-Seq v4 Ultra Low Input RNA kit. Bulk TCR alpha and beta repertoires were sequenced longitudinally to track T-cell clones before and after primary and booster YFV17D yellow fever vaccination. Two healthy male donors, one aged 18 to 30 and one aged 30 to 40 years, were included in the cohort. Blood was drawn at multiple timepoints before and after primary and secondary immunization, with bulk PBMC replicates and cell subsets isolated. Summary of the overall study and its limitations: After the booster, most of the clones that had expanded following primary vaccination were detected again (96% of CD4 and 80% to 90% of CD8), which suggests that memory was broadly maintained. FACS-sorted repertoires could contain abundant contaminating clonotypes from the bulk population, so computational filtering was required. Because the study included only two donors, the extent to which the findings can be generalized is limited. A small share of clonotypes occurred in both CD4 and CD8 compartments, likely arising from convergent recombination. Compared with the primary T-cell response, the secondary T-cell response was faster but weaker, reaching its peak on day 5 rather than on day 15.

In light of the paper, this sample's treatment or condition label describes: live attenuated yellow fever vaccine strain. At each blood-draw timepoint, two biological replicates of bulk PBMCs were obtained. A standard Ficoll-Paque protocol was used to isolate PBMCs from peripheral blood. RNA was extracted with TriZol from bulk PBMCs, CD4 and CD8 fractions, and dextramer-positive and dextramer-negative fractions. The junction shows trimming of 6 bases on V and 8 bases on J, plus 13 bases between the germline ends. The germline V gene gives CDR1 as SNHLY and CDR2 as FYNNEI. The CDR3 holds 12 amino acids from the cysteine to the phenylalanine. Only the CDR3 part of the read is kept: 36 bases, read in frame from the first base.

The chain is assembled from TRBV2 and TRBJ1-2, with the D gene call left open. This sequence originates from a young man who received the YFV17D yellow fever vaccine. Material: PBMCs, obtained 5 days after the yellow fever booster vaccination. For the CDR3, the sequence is CASRDPQRGYTF. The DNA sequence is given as TGTGCCAGCAGGGACCCACAGAGGGGCTACACCTTC.